These 32 T cell receptor beta chains share one sample of origin, sequenced in a study of blood T cell repertoires in COVID-19. The protocol was immunoSEQ multiplex PCR, while the TCRdb copy is restricted to in-frame clones and leaves out a portion. The profile shows about 160,000 clones, approximately 80% of them singletons. The specimen sequenced was peripheral blood. These receptors originate from a woman older than 75 with acute or convalescent COVID-19.

V and J are TRBV21-1 and TRBJ2-7; the listed D gene, TRBD1, was not tested against the DNA. TRBV21-1 is a pseudogene. This CDR3 contains 15 residues. The CDR3 DNA sequence: TGTGCCAGCAGCGCGGACAGGCTCCGAATCTACGAGCAGTACTTC. The encoded protein is CASSADRLRIYEQYF.

This clone has only one observation. V usage is TRBV5-4 and J usage is TRBJ1-1; TRBD1 agrees at 8 bases. The CDR3 loop spans 15 amino acids. V gave up 4 bases and J gave up 1 base; unmatched junction bases: 6. Germline V lookup: CDR1 SGHNT, CDR2 YYREEE (reference sequence). In nucleotides, the CDR3 is TGTGCCAGCAGCCATACCGGGACAGGGAACACTGAAGCTTTCTTT. This gives the protein CASSHTGTGNTEAFF.

The chain recombines TRBV4-2 with TRBJ1-1; TRBD1 agrees at 8 bases. This CDR3 is built from 15 residues. From germline, CDR1 is LGHNA and CDR2 YNFKEQ. V was clipped by 0 bases and J by 5 bases; unmatched bases: 5. The CDR3 here is CASSQDRGRGTEAFF. Here the CDR3 DNA reads TGTGCCAGCAGCCAAGACAGGGGGCGTGGGACTGAAGCTTTCTTT.

This chain links TRBV5-5 with TRBJ1-5, with D unresolved. The ends were cut back, 0 bases at V and 5 bases at J, with 12 bases in the middle. Germline lookup yields CDR1 SGHKS and CDR2 YYEKEE (reference sequence). The CDR3 sequence is 15 residues long. CDR3 loop: CASSLDLTVYQPQHF. In DNA form, the CDR3 reads TGTGCCAGCAGCTTGGATCTTACAGTTTATCAGCCCCAGCATTTT.

This chain joins TRBV7-9 and TRBJ1-2; 12 nucleotides match TRBD1. The CDR3 has 15 amino acids. CDR1 and CDR2 from the germline V gene are SEHNR and FQNEAQ (reference sequence). After removal of 4 bases from V and 6 bases from J, the junction contained 6 bases not matched to a gene. This CDR3 is CASSSPGQGADGYTF. The CDR3 coding sequence is TGTGCCAGCAGCTCTCCGGGACAGGGGGCGGATGGCTACACCTTC. The complete variable domain, with remaining parts taken from reference TRBV7-9 and TRBJ1-2, reads DTGVSQNPRHKITKRGQNVTFRCDPISEHNRLYWYRQTLGQGPEFLTYFQNEAQLEKSRLLSDRFSAERPKGSFSTLEIQRTEQGDSAMYLCASSSPGQGADGYTFGSGTRLTVV.

The chain carries TRBV2 and TRBJ2-3; 7 nucleotides match TRBD1. With V trimmed by 7 bases and J by 0 bases, 7 bases remained unmatched. The CDR3 is 15 amino acids. Germline CDR1 SNHLY, CDR2 FYNNEI. CDR3 in DNA: TGTGCCAGCATCCTGACAGGGTCAAGCACAGATACGCAGTATTTT. It codes for CASILTGSSTDTQYF.

The V call is TRBV7-9, the J call TRBJ2-1; the match to TRBD2 covers 16 bases. This CDR3 has 18 amino acids. The germline gives CDR1 SEHNR, CDR2 FQNEAQ (reference sequence). V trimming: 6 bases; J trimming: 2 bases; junction bases outside the gene matches: 7. This CDR3 reads CASSFGTSGRAPYNEQFF. The CDR3 DNA follows: TGTGCCAGCAGTTTTGGGACTAGCGGGAGGGCCCCCTACAATGAGCAGTTCTTC.

The rearrangement links TRBV6-5 to TRBJ2-2; D is uncertain. The CDR3 totals 13 residues. The V end was cut by 6 bases, the J end by 6 bases, with 11 bases between. Germline CDR1 MNHEY, CDR2 SVGAGI. The CDR3: CASSVLLSGELFF. DNA for the CDR3: TGTGCCAGCAGCGTTCTTTTATCCGGGGAGCTGTTTTTT.

This clone was seen a few times. This rearrangement joins TRBV5-1 to TRBJ1-6; D gene uncertain. Trimming stripped 5 bases from V and 3 bases from J, with 9 bases between. CDR3 length: 14 residues. CDR1 is SGHRS and CDR2 is YFSETQ in the germline V gene. Here the CDR3 reads CASRPRDYNSPLHF. CDR3 bases: TGCGCCAGCAGACCCCGGGACTATAATTCACCCCTCCACTTT.

The chain uses TRBV30 and TRBJ1-2, with a weak D call TRBD1 (5 bases). The CDR3 loop spans 13 amino acids. CDR1 GTSNPN and CDR2 SVGIG come from the germline V gene (reference sequence). Trimming shortened V by 3 bases and J by 8 bases, and 16 bases separated the two germline ends. This CDR3 is CAWSDRQYGGYTF. The CDR3 coding sequence is TGTGCCTGGAGCGATAGACAGTACGGGGGCTACACCTTC.

The chain is built from TRBV5-1 and TRBJ2-7, with 10 bases fitting TRBD2. Germline V CDR1 and CDR2: SGHRS, YFSETQ. CDR3 size: 18 residues. The V gene end was trimmed by 0 bases and the J gene end by 6 bases; junction bases not matched to a gene: 15. CDR3 in DNA: TGCGCCAGCAGCTTGGCCCCAGCGGGAGGGGTCCAGAGTCGCGAGCAGTACTTC. This encodes CASSLAPAGGVQSREQYF.

This clone was found once. In DNA, the CDR3 is TGTGCCAGCAGCCCACTACTAGACTACGAGCAGTACTTC. Residues: CASSPLLDYEQYF. The V gene is TRBV7-2, the J gene TRBJ2-7, with D possibly TRBD2 on 5 matching bases. The ends were cut back, 5 bases at V and 3 bases at J, with 11 bases in the middle. Germline CDR1 is SGHTA and CDR2 is FQGNSA. The CDR3 spans 13 residues.

The V gene is TRBV6-5, the J gene TRBJ1-5; TRBD1 might be the D (6 bases). The ends were cut back, 6 bases at V and 3 bases at J, with 12 bases in the middle. Germline V gives CDR1 MNHEY, CDR2 SVGAGI. CDR3 length: 14 residues. The CDR3 is CASRQGQYNQPQHF. DNA for the CDR3: TGTGCCAGCAGGCAAGGACAGTACAATCAGCCCCAGCATTTT.

The J gene is TRBJ1-2, the V gene TRBV3-1 (or the pseudogene TRBV3-2); no clear D. The CDR3 extends over 13 amino acids. The germline gives CDR1 LGHDT, CDR2 YNNKEL (reference sequence). V was clipped by 0 bases and J by 6 bases, with 8 bases between them. Here the CDR3 reads CASSQEQSHGYTF. The CDR3 DNA is TGTGCCAGCAGCCAAGAACAGAGCCATGGCTACACCTTC.

This clone was found a few times. The V gene is TRBV5-1, the J gene TRBJ2-7; the D gene is possibly TRBD1 (6 bases). V was clipped by 4 bases and J by 0 bases, with 11 bases between them. Per the germline V gene, CDR1 is SGHRS and CDR2 is YFSETQ. The CDR3 runs to 14 residues. Written as DNA, the CDR3 is TGCGCCAGCAGCATGGACAGTAGCTCCTACGAGCAGTACTTC. Protein: CASSMDSSSYEQYF.

In its sample, this clone was seen a few times. Other DNA sequences in the sample encode the same CDR3. The chain has TRBV6-4 and TRBJ2-1; D perhaps matches TRBD2 (5 bases). Germline values: CDR1 MRHNA, CDR2 SNTAGT. With 0 bases removed from V and 8 bases from J, the gap between germline ends came to 8 bases. The CDR3 sequence is 13 residues long. CDR3 nucleotide sequence: TGTGCCAGCAGTGACTCGATCGGGGATGAGCAGTTCTTC. Its translation is CASSDSIGDEQFF.

The chain carries TRBV24-1 and TRBJ2-1, with TRBD2 matching over 13 bases. V lost 4 bases to trimming and J lost 6 bases; unmatched junction nucleotides: 11. The germline V gene encodes CDR1 KGHDR and CDR2 SFDVKD. The CDR3 length is 18 residues. This CDR3 reads CATSDRSVTSGRLNEQFF. The CDR3 nucleotides read TGTGCCACCAGTGACCGTTCGGTGACTAGCGGGAGGCTCAATGAGCAGTTCTTC.

V usage is TRBV5-1 and J usage is TRBJ1-1; D uncertain. Germline loops: CDR1 SGHRS, CDR2 YFSETQ. Trimming cost V 4 bases and J 1 base, with 14 bases left between them. The CDR3 loop spans 15 amino acids. Here the CDR3 reads CASSPLPQRNTEAFF. For the CDR3, the DNA is TGCGCCAGCAGCCCTCTCCCACAGAGGAACACTGAAGCTTTCTTT.

The V and J genes are TRBV6-5 and TRBJ2-7, with D maybe TRBD1 (5 bases). The V end lost 6 bases, the J end lost 3 bases, and 12 bases lay between the germline ends. The CDR3 runs to 13 residues. Germline V gene sequence: CDR1 MNHEY, CDR2 SVGAGI. The CDR3 loop reads CASRGPGVYEQYF. The CDR3 DNA is TGTGCCAGCAGGGGGCCTGGGGTCTACGAGCAGTACTTC.

For this clone: Other DNA variants within this sample encode the same CDR3. The J gene is TRBJ1-1, the V gene TRBV10-3, with TRBD1 as a possible D gene (5 bases). Germline lookup yields CDR1 ENHRY and CDR2 SYGVKD. This CDR3 has 14 amino acids. Trimming stripped 0 bases from V and 6 bases from J, with 11 bases between. CDR3 loop: CAISESGGGAEAFF. Written as DNA, the CDR3 is TGTGCCATCAGTGAGTCTGGGGGAGGGGCTGAAGCTTTCTTT.

The chain combines TRBV4-1 with TRBJ2-2; D gene ambiguous. CDR1 is MGHRA, CDR2 YSYEKL, per germline. V was shortened by 1 base and J by 2 bases, with 8 bases between the two germline ends. The CDR3 runs 15 residues. The CDR3 is CASSQAELNTGELFF. The CDR3 DNA sequence: TGCGCCAGCAGCCAAGCCGAACTCAACACCGGGGAGCTGTTTTTT.

This clone has a single count. This chain uses TRBV19 with TRBJ2-1; 7 bases are shared with TRBD1. This CDR3 is 15 amino acids long. Trimming took 6 bases from V and 3 from J; bases not matched to a gene: 8. Germline V gene lookup returns CDR1 LNHDA and CDR2 SQIVND (reference sequence). In DNA form, the CDR3 reads TGTGCCAGTAGGACCGACAGGGCCGTCTACAATGAGCAGTTCTTC. Its translation: CASRTDRAVYNEQFF.

The chain has TRBV3-1 (or the pseudogene TRBV3-2) and TRBJ2-2, with unresolved D. In germline, CDR1 is LGHDT, CDR2 YNNKEL (reference sequence). The V end was cut by 5 bases, the J end by 5 bases, with 15 bases between. The CDR3 totals 15 residues. The DNA of the CDR3 is TGTGCCAGCAGCGATGATCAGTTTCTTACCGGGGAGCTGTTTTTT. This codes for CASSDDQFLTGELFF.

This clone was picked up a small number of times. This chain connects TRBV2 to TRBJ1-2, with TRBD1 matching 8 bases. Germline V gives CDR1 SNHLY, CDR2 FYNNEI. The V segment lost 8 bases and the J segment 9 bases; nucleotides outside the gene matches: 11. This CDR3 has 13 residues. The CDR3 region has the DNA TGTGCCAGCGGGGACGGTTGGACAGGGAGCTACACCTTC. As protein: CASGDGWTGSYTF.

This sequence joins TRBV5-1 and TRBJ2-7; maybe TRBD1 (6 bases). Germline CDR1 SGHRS, CDR2 YFSETQ. Between the trimmed V and J ends, which lost 4 bases and 4 bases, there was a span of 15 bases. The CDR3 sequence is 14 residues long. CDR3 protein: CASSLNRVGYEQYF. The CDR3 region has the DNA TGCGCCAGCAGCCTTAACAGGGTCGGGTACGAGCAGTACTTC.

The chain is built from TRBV5-1 and TRBJ1-2; 7 positions agree with TRBD1. This CDR3 has 15 amino acids. With 1 base clipped from V and 5 bases from J, the junction kept 8 bases outside the gene matches. Germline assignment: CDR1 SGHRS and CDR2 YFSETQ. This CDR3 is CASSLIRQGQYGYTF. The CDR3 DNA reads as TGCGCCAGCAGCTTGATCCGACAGGGCCAATATGGCTACACCTTC.

The rearrangement joins TRBV29-1 to TRBJ2-5; 12 bases map to TRBD1. Germline CDR1 reads SQVTM; CDR2 reads ANQGSEA. The CDR3 length is 14 residues. V was clipped by 7 bases and J by 5 bases; unmatched bases: 8. The CDR3 loop is CSARPGTGGETQYF. The CDR3, as DNA: TGCAGCGCCCGCCCCGGGACAGGGGGCGAGACCCAGTACTTC.

V is TRBV6-2 or TRBV6-3 and J is TRBJ1-1; TRBD1 aligns across 8 bases. CDR3 length: 14 residues. V lost 5 bases, J lost 5 bases, and 7 bases stayed unmatched. CDR1 is MNHEY and CDR2 is SVGEGT in the germline V gene. The CDR3 DNA reads as TGTGCCAGCAGTGCATCAGGGGGCAGGACTGAAGCTTTCTTT. Translating gives CASSASGGRTEAFF.

The chain combines TRBV27 with TRBJ1-2, with D uncertain. Trimming removed 3 bases at V and 0 bases at J, with 11 bases between. The CDR3 runs to 15 residues. Germline V gene data show CDR1 as MNHEY and CDR2 as SMNVEV (reference sequence). The CDR3 nucleotides are TGTGCCAGCAGTTTCAGACGGGAAGCTAACTATGGCTACACCTTC. This codes for CASSFRREANYGYTF.

This rearrangement joins TRBV3-1 (or the pseudogene TRBV3-2) to TRBJ2-3; 13 bases are shared with TRBD2. V lost 4 bases and J lost 6; bases outside the gene matches: 1. The CDR3 totals 14 residues. The V gene's germline CDR1 is LGHDT and CDR2 YNNKEL (reference sequence). In nucleotides, the CDR3 is TGTGCCAGCAGCCTGGGACTAGCGGGGGATACGCAGTATTTT. Protein product: CASSLGLAGDTQYF.

This clone has a single count. The V call is TRBV2, the J call TRBJ1-5, with a weak D call TRBD1 (5 bases). Deletions cut 5 bases from V and 3 bases from J, with 11 bases between. Germline V gene data show CDR1 as SNHLY and CDR2 as FYNNEI. This CDR3 region has 14 residues. In DNA, the CDR3 is TGTGCCAGCAGTCGGCAGGGTTACAATCAGCCCCAGCATTTT. It yields the protein CASSRQGYNQPQHF.

The V call is TRBV27, the J call TRBJ2-7, with 10 bases lining up with TRBD1. The germline CDR1 and CDR2 sequences are MNHEY and SMNVEV (reference sequence). Losses at the gene ends were 7 bases for V and 1 base for J; bases not matched to a gene: 19. The CDR3 contains 19 residues. The CDR3 nucleotides are TGTGCCAGCACTTTCCGCCGGGGACAGGGGTCACAGTTGTCCTACGAGCAGTACTTC. Its protein product is CASTFRRGQGSQLSYEQYF.